Below are 5 T cell receptor beta chains sequenced from a single sample in a study of T cell repertoires in cytomegalovirus infection. For these receptors, no antigen is known. TCRdb used MiXCR to reprocess the reads, holding one entry per CDR3 protein. The sample consists of fewer than 130,000 distinct CDR3 sequences, under 55% of them appearing once. Sample: CD8+ T cells from cultured PBMCs, taken from culture after CMV antigen stimulation. Receptors originate from a human donor in good health (CMV status not recorded). Some clones in this sample may be carry-over from other donors' samples.

The chain joins TRBV4-2 to TRBJ2-5; a weak D match, TRBD2 (7 bases). CDR1 LGHNA and CDR2 YNFKEQ come from the germline V gene. Trimming stripped 1 base from V and 3 bases from J, with 15 bases between. The CDR3 runs to 16 residues. CDR3 protein: CASSQGEGGGEETQYF. Here the CDR3 DNA reads TGTGCCAGCAGCCAAGGGGAAGGGGGGGGGGAAGAGACCCAGTACTTC.

The rearrangement joins TRBV5-6 to TRBJ2-2; D assignment may be TRBD1 or TRBD2 (5 bases each). The germline gives CDR1 SGHDT, CDR2 YYEEEE. V dropped 0 bases and J dropped 6 bases, with 9 bases sitting between them. The CDR3 covers 14 residues. The CDR3 loop is CASSLAWDPGELFF. The CDR3 DNA sequence: TGTGCCAGCAGCTTGGCTTGGGACCCCGGGGAGCTGTTTTTT.

The chain has TRBV5-1 and TRBJ2-3; 8 nucleotides match TRBD1. This CDR3 has 15 residues. V lost 8 bases, J lost 2 bases, and 10 bases stayed unmatched. Germline CDR1 is SGHRS and CDR2 is YFSETQ. The CDR3 coding sequence is TGCGCCAGTGCTACGGACAGGGATATCACAGATACGCAGTATTTT. It yields the protein CASATDRDITDTQYF.

The chain employs TRBV4-3 and TRBJ2-7; tentatively, D is TRBD2 (5 bases). The CDR3 covers 15 residues. CDR1 LGHNA and CDR2 YSLEER come from the germline V gene. The V end was cut by 3 bases, the J end by 5 bases, with 17 bases between. The CDR3 here is CASSHPGERVNEQYF. CDR3 DNA: TGCGCCAGCAGCCACCCCGGGGAGAGGGTGAACGAGCAGTACTTC.

This clonotype has more than one count but fewer than ten. The chain links TRBV27 to TRBJ2-5; perhaps TRBD2 as D (5 bases). CDR3 length: 14 amino acids. Per the germline V gene, CDR1 is MNHEY and CDR2 is SMNVEV (reference sequence). The ends were cut back, 3 bases at V and 5 bases at J, with 13 bases in the middle. CDR3 residues: CASSFDGSGETQYF. Written as DNA, the CDR3 is TGTGCCAGCAGTTTTGACGGATCGGGGGAGACCCAGTACTTC.